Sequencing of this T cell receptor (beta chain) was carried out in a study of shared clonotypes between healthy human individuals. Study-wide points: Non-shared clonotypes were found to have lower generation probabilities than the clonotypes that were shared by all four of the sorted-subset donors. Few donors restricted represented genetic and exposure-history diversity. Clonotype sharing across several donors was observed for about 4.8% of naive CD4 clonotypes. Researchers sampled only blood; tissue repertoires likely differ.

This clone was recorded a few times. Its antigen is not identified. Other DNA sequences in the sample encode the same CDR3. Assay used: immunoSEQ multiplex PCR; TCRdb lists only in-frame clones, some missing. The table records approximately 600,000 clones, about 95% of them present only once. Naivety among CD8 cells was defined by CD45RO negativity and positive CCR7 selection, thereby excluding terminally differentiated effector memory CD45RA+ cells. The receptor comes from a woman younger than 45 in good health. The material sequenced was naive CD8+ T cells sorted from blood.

The CDR3 DNA is TGCGCCAGCAGCTACGACAGGGGAAGTCAGCCCCAGCATTTT. The encoded protein is CASSYDRGSQPQHF. The chain has TRBV4-1 and TRBJ1-5, with 8 bases lining up with TRBD1. Trimming at V came to 5 bases and at J to 6 bases, leaving 6 bases not matched to a gene. The germline V gene encodes CDR1 MGHRA and CDR2 YSYEKL. The CDR3 extends over 14 amino acids.